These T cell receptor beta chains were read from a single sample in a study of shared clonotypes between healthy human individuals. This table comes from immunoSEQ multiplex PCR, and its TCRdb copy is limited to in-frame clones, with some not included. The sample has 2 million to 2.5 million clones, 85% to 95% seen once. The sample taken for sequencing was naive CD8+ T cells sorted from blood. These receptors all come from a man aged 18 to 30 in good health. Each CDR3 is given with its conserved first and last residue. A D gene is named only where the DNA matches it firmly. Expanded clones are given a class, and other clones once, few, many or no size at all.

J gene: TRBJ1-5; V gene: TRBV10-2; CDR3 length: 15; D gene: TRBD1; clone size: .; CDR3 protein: CASRTGTAPNQPQHF; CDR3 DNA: TGCGCCAGCAGAACCGGGACAGCCCCTAATCAGCCCCAGCATTTT
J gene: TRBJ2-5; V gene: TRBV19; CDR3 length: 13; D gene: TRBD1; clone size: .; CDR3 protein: CASTDRHQETQYF; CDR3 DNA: TGTGCCAGCACGGACAGGCACCAAGAGACCCAGTACTTC
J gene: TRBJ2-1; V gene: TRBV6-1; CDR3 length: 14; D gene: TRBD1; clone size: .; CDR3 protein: CASSEWARDREQFF; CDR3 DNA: TGTGCCAGCAGTGAATGGGCGAGGGACAGGGAGCAGTTCTTC
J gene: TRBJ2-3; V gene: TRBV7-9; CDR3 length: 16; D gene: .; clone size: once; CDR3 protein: CASSSGAFHSTDTQYF; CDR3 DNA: TGTGCCAGCAGCTCTGGAGCGTTCCACAGCACAGATACGCAGTATTTT
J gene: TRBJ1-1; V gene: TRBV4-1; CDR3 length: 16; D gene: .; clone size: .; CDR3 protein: CASSPGWGPGATEAFF; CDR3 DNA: TGCGCCAGCAGCCCAGGATGGGGTCCAGGGGCCACTGAAGCTTTCTTT
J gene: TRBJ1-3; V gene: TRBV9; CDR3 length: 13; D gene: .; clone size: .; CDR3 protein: CASSVARGNTIYF; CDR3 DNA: TGTGCCAGCAGCGTAGCTCGGGGAAACACCATATATTTT
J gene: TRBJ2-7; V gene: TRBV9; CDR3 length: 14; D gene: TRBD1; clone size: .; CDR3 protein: CASSAGTGGNEQYF; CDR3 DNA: TGTGCCAGCAGCGCCGGGACAGGGGGCAACGAGCAGTACTTC
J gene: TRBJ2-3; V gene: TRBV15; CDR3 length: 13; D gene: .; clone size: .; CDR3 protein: CATSRALPDTQYF; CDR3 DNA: TGTGCCACCAGCAGAGCACTTCCAGATACGCAGTATTTT
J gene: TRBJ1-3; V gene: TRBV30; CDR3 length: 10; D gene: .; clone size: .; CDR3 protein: CAWSMNTIYF; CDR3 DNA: TGTGCCTGGAGTATGAACACCATATATTTT
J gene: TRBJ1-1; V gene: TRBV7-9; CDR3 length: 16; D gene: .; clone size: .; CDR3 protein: CASSVSRGVGGTEAFF; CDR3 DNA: TGTGCCAGCAGCGTTTCCCGAGGGGTCGGGGGCACTGAAGCTTTCTTT
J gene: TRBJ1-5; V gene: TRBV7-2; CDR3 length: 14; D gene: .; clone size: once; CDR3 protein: CASSMGAGNQPQHF; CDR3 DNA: TGTGCCAGCAGCATGGGGGCTGGCAATCAGCCCCAGCATTTT
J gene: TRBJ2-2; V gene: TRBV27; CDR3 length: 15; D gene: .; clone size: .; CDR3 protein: CASSSWGASTGELFF; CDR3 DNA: TGTGCCAGCAGTTCGTGGGGGGCCTCGACCGGGGAGCTGTTTTTT
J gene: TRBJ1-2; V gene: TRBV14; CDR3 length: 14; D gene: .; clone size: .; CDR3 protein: CASSQGTAYKGYTF; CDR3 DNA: TGTGCCAGCAGCCAAGGGACAGCCTACAAAGGCTACACCTTC
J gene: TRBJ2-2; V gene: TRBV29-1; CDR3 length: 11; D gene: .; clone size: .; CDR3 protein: CSVGRAGELFF; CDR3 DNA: TGCAGCGTTGGGAGGGCCGGGGAGCTGTTTTTT
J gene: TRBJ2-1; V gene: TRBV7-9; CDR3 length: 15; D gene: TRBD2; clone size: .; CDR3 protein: CASSLQSSGSNEQFF; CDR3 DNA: TGTGCCAGCAGCTTACAATCTAGCGGGTCCAATGAGCAGTTCTTC
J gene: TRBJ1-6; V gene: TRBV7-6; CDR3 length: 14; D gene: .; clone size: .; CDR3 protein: CASSLEGYNSPLHF; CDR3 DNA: TGTGCCAGCAGCTTAGAGGGGTATAATTCACCCCTCCACTTT
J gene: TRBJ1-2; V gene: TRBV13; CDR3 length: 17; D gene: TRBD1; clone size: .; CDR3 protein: CASSFGQGGVEADGYTF; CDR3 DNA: TGTGCCAGCAGCTTTGGACAGGGGGGAGTAGAAGCAGATGGCTACACCTTC
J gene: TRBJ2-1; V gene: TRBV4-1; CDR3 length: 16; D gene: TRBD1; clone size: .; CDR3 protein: CASSQFGQGAYNEQFF; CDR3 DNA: TGCGCCAGCAGCCAATTTGGACAGGGGGCCTACAATGAGCAGTTCTTC
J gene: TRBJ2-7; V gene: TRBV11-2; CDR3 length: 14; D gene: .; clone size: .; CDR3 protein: CASSLGGRPGEQYF; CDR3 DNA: TGTGCCAGCAGCTTAGGTGGCCGACCGGGCGAGCAGTACTTC
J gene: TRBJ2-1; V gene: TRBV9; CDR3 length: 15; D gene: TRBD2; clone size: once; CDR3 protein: CASSVAASGSHEQFF; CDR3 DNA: TGTGCCAGCAGCGTAGCTGCTAGCGGGAGTCATGAGCAGTTCTTC
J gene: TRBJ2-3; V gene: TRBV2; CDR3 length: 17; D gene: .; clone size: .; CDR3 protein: CASSETGPSTSTDTQYF; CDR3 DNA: TGTGCCAGCAGTGAAACAGGGCCCTCCACTAGCACAGATACGCAGTATTTT
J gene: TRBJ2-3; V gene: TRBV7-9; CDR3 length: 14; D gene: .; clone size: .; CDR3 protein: CASSKEGGTDTQYF; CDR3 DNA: TGTGCCAGCAGCAAGGAGGGGGGCACAGATACGCAGTATTTT
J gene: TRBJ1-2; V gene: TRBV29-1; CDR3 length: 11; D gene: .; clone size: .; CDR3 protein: CSVEAAGGYTF; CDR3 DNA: TGCAGCGTTGAAGCCGCGGGTGGCTACACCTTC
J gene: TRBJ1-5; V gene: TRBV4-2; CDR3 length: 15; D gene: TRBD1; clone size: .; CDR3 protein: CASSPLDRADQPQHF; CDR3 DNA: TGTGCCAGCAGCCCCCTCGACAGGGCGGATCAGCCCCAGCATTTT
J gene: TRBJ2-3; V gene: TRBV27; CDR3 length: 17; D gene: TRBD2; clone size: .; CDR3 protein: CASSLWGTSGGTDTQYF; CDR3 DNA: TGTGCCAGCAGTTTATGGGGGACTAGCGGGGGCACAGATACGCAGTATTTT
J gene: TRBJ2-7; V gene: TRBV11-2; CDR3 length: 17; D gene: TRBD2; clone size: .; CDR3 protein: CASSLGSTSTGSYEQYF; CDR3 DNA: TGTGCCAGCAGCTTAGGGTCGACTAGCACCGGCTCCTACGAGCAGTACTTC
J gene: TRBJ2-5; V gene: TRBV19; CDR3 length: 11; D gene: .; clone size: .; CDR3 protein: CASSSSETQYF; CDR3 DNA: TGTGCCAGTAGTTCAAGTGAGACCCAGTACTTC
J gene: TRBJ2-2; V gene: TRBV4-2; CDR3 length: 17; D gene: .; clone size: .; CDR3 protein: CASSQDSGRVITGELFF; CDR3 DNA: TGTGCCAGCAGCCAAGATTCGGGCAGGGTTATCACCGGGGAGCTGTTTTTT
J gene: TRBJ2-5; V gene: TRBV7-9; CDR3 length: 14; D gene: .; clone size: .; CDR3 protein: CASSRFDTQETQYF; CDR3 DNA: TGTGCCAGCAGCCGGTTCGACACTCAAGAGACCCAGTACTTC
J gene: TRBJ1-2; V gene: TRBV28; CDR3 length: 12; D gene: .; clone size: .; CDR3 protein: CASSSTGHGYTF; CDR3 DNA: TGTGCCAGCAGTTCCACAGGTCATGGCTACACCTTC
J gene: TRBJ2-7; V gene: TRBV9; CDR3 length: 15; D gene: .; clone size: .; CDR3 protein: CASSVYGDSSYEQYF; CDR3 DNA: TGTGCCAGCAGCGTATATGGGGACTCCTCCTACGAGCAGTACTTC
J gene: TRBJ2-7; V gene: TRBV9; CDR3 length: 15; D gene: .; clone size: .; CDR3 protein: CASSVEAELRYEQYF; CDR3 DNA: TGTGCCAGCAGCGTAGAGGCAGAACTCCGCTACGAGCAGTACTTC